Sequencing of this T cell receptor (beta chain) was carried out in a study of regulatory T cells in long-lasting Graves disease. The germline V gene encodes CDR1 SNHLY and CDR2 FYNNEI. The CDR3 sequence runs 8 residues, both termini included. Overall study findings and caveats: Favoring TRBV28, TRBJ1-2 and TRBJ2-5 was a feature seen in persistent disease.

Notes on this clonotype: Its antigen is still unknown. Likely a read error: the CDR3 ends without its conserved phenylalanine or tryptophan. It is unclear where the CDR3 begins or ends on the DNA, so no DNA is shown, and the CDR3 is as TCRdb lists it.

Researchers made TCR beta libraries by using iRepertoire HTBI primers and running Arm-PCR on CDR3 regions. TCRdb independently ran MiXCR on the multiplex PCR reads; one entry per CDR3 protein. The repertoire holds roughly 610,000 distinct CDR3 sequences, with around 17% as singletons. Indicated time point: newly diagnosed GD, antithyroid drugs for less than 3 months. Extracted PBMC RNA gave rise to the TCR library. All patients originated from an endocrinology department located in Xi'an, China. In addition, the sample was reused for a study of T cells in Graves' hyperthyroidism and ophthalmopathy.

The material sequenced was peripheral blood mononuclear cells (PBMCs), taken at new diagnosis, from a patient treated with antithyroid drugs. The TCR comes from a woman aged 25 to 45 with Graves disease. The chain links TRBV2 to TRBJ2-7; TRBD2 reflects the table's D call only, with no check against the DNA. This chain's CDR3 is CASTSLAG.